This T cell receptor beta chain was recovered during a study of control samples from healthy donors and cancer patients. TCRdb's copy holds only in-frame clones and misses some; the assay was immunoSEQ multiplex PCR. The profile shows 90,000 to 150,000 clones, approximately 88% of them singletons. V lost 1 base and J lost 10, with 17 bases in between. Germline V gene sequence: CDR1 LGHDT, CDR2 YNNKEL (reference sequence). The CDR3 runs to 15 residues. The chain couples TRBV3-1 (or the pseudogene TRBV3-2) to TRBJ2-1; the D gene is possibly TRBD1 (5 bases). This TCR came from a middle-aged man in good health. The sequencing input was blood. CDR3 bases: TGTGCCAGCAGCCAAGTGAGGACACCAAATGGGGAGCAGTTCTTC. This encodes CASSQVRTPNGEQFF.